The 8 T cell receptor beta chains below come from one sample, sequenced in a study of T cells in Graves' hyperthyroidism and ophthalmopathy (dated by TCRdb to between 2018 and 2020). Receptors were amplified or captured by multiplex PCR. TCRdb records Illumina HiSeq 2000 as the sequencer. The TCR beta CDR3 regions were amplified from RNA transcripts. A first-round RT-PCR of the TCR CDR3 used the HTBI primer set with the Qiagen OneStep RT-PCR kit. TCRdb passed the public sequencing reads through fastp at Q25 and MiXCR, retaining productive beta sequences. Entries are consolidated by CDR3 protein sequence, retaining the most common genes and DNA. This sample comprises 300,000 or so distinct CDR3 sequences, 15% to 20% of them detected only once. The ten top clones hold approximately 54% of the sample. Sequenced material: blood. Receptors were obtained from a woman aged 45 to 65 with Graves' hyperthyroidism.

This clonotype was counted only a few times. The chain employs TRBV29-1 and TRBJ1-2; 7 bases are shared with TRBD1. The CDR3 runs 15 residues. Germline lookup yields CDR1 SQVTM and CDR2 ANQGSEA. V lost 4 bases and J lost 0; bases outside the gene matches: 8. The CDR3 loop reads CSVADRVGANYGYTF. The DNA for the CDR3 is TGCAGCGTTGCCGACAGGGTAGGGGCTAACTATGGCTACACCTTC.

About this clonotype: The junction does not match germline at one end; this may be a read error. The gene calls are TRBV4-2 and TRBJ1-5, with 8 bases that match TRBD1. The germline CDR1 and CDR2 sequences are LGHNA and YNFKEQ. The CDR3 has 17 residues. The CDR3 region has the DNA TGTGCCAGCAGGCAAGAGGCAGGGGGCTATAGCAATCAGCCCCAGCATTTT. Residues: CASRQEAGGYSNQPQHF.

This clonotype appeared many times. This chain uses TRBV7-8 with TRBJ2-3, with TRBD1 matching 7 bases. The germline gives CDR1 SGHVS, CDR2 FQNEAQ. This CDR3 spans 14 amino acids. V trimming: 5 bases; J trimming: 4 bases; junction bases outside the gene matches: 6. This CDR3 reads CASSRGQEADTQYF. The DNA for the CDR3 is TGTGCCAGCAGCAGGGGGCAAGAGGCAGATACGCAGTATTTT.

This clonotype was observed many times. The chain uses TRBV5-1 and TRBJ1-1; D call uncertain. The length of the CDR3 is 9 residues. Per germline, CDR1 SGHRS and CDR2 YFSETQ. Trimming cost V 9 bases and J 6 bases, with 6 bases left between them. CDR3 region: CATQAEAFF. The DNA of the CDR3 is TGCGCCACCCAAGCTGAAGCTTTCTTT.

In this sample, this clonotype turned up a few times. V usage is TRBV29-1 and J usage is TRBJ1-1; D might be TRBD1 (6 bases). Trimming cost V 7 bases and J 3 bases, with 18 bases left between them. The CDR3 is made up of 14 amino acids. CDR1 SQVTM and CDR2 ANQGSEA come from the germline V gene. CDR3 residues: CSARSAGGHTEAFF. The CDR3 DNA reads as TGCAGCGCCCGGTCGGCCGGGGGGCACACTGAAGCTTTCTTT.

This clonotype appeared many times. The gene calls are TRBV6-1 and TRBJ2-5; D not certain. The length of the CDR3 is 15 residues. V dropped 6 bases and J dropped 2 bases, with 16 bases sitting between them. Germline V gives CDR1 MNHNS, CDR2 SASEGT. CDR3 DNA: TGTGCCAGCAGGTACTCACCCGGATATCAAGAGACCCAGTACTTC. Residues: CASRYSPGYQETQYF.

This sequence joins TRBV9 and TRBJ2-2, with D possibly being TRBD1 (5 bases). The CDR3 spans 16 residues. Trimming pared 0 bases from V and 0 bases from J, leaving 9 bases between. CDR1 is SGDLS, CDR2 YYNGEE, per germline. The CDR3 DNA is TGTGCCAGCAGCGTAGAGTGGGGCTCGAACACCGGGGAGCTGTTTTTT. Protein sequence: CASSVEWGSNTGELFF. The full variable domain, in which reference TRBV9 and TRBJ2-2 provide the parts outside the CDR3, is DSGVTQTPKHLITATGQRVTLRCSPRSGDLSVYWYQQSLDQGLQFLIQYYNGEERAKGNILERFSAQQFPDLHSELNLSSLELGDSALYFCASSVEWGSNTGELFFGEGSRLTVL.

This clonotype has just a few counts. The chain uses TRBV24-1 and TRBJ1-1, with D perhaps TRBD1 (5 bases). This CDR3 spans 12 amino acids. The V gene's germline CDR1 is KGHDR and CDR2 SFDVKD. The V and J ends lost 7 bases and 4 bases respectively, with 9 bases between them. The CDR3 loop reads CATRGVGTEAFF. The DNA of the CDR3 is TGTGCCACCAGGGGGGTGGGCACTGAAGCTTTCTTT.